The present entry profiles one TCR beta chain with its context. As yet, its antigen is unknown. This sample stems from a study of graft-versus-host responses after intestinal transplantation. Turning to the study itself: Each transplant was multivisceral, liver-intestinal, or isolated intestinal.

Germline CDR1 SGHVS, CDR2 FQNEAQ. The CDR3 runs to 15 residues. The V and J ends lost 5 bases and 1 base, in that order; junction bases with no gene match: 7. TCRdb's copy holds only in-frame clones and misses some; the assay was immunoSEQ multiplex PCR. The sample gives approximately 90,000 clones, around 93% of which show up once; 1.5% to 2.5% is in the top ten. General observations from the study: Recipient marrow showed GvH clones, some seen first in ileum or blood.

The V call is TRBV7-8, the J call TRBJ2-7; 8 bases match TRBD1. Sequenced material: unstimulated CD8+ T cells sorted from spleen or lymph node cells, taken before intestinal transplant. The sequence was obtained from a human donor who received an intestinal transplant. Here the CDR3 DNA reads TGTGCCAGCAGCAACCCCGGGACAGGTTCCTACGAGCAGTACTTC. Translation: CASSNPGTGSYEQYF. Using reference TRBV7-8 and TRBJ2-7 for the parts outside the CDR3, the full variable domain is GAGVSQSPRYKVAKRGQDVALRCDPISGHVSLFWYQQALGQGPEFLTYFQNEAQLDKSGLPSDRFFAERPEGSVSTLKIQRTQQEDSAVYLCASSNPGTGSYEQYFGPGTRLTVT.